This is a list of T cell receptor beta chains from one sample in a study of cytomegalovirus exposure and HLA in healthy donors. The repertoire was sequenced with immunoSEQ multiplex PCR; TCRdb's copy has only in-frame clones and lacks some. Among about 170,000 clones, approximately 72% were seen once, and the ten largest hold 2% to 2.5%. The source material was PBMCs. Receptor source: a female donor in good health and CMV-seronegative. Each CDR3 is given without its conserved first and last residue. Size is omitted from some rows. Given values are once, few, many or a class for expanded clones.

>.|TRBJ2-5|TRBV18
ASSPDRDSGQY
>.|TRBJ2-7|TRBV5-4
ASSWAGNEQY
>.|TRBJ1-6|TRBV2
ATKKGQGNSPLH
>.|TRBJ1-6|TRBV4-1
ASSQDRGTLASPLH
>.|TRBJ1-1|TRBV5-1
ASSLVGIGIGDTEAF
>.|TRBJ1-1|TRBV5-1
ASSRDRPNTEAF
>.|TRBJ1-2|TRBV5-1
ASSLVSGAGYYGYT
>few|TRBJ2-5|TRBV2
ASKKTGTLETQY
>once|TRBJ1-6|TRBV6-1
ASSEGRGGSPLH
>few|TRBJ1-1|TRBV19
ASSVPQGRNTEAF
>.|TRBJ2-2|TRBV18
ASSPRTPNTGELF
>.|TRBJ1-2|TRBV30
AWSRDRATYGYT
>once|TRBJ2-1|TRBV14
ASSHLGGGAYNEQF
>.|TRBJ2-5|TRBV4-2
ASSQGVLAGGQETQY
>.|TRBJ1-5|TRBV12-5
ASGPDRVFSNQPQH
>few|TRBJ1-1|TRBV29-1
SVEGGGNTEAF
>.|TRBJ1-2|TRBV6-1
ASSETGNYGYT
>.|TRBJ2-5|TRBV10-3
AIRGQQETQY
>.|TRBJ2-5|TRBV5-1
ASSLEVRGAQETQY
>.|TRBJ2-3|TRBV5-6
ASSLDRGTDTQY
>.|TRBJ1-2|TRBV11-2
ASSLNAAGGGYGYT
>.|TRBJ1-1|TRBV30
AWSLRTDEAF
>few|TRBJ1-2|TRBV6-1
ASSGGTGSDGYT
>.|TRBJ2-5|TRBV10-3
AISETGSGETQY
>few|TRBJ1-5|TRBV7-2
ASSFYGQTQH
>.|TRBJ2-2|TRBV28
ASSFPGLAEKEELF
>.|TRBJ2-1|TRBV15
ATSREYSSDYNEQF
>once|TRBJ2-3|TRBV5-1
ATYVRDITDTQY
>.|TRBJ1-1|TRBV19
ASTPAFGGITEAF
>.|TRBJ1-3|TRBV4-1
ASSPPGWFSSGNTIY
>.|TRBJ2-5|TRBV7-6
ASSAHPSGGQETQY
>.|TRBJ1-1|TRBV18
ASSPTYGDTEAF
>once|TRBJ2-2|TRBV7-3
ASSLTSGSYTGELF
>.|TRBJ2-3|TRBV6-1
ASRDSTSTDTQY
>.|TRBJ1-5|TRBV19
ASSRQGHNQPQH
>once|TRBJ2-4|TRBV30
AWSITETAKNIQY
>.|TRBJ2-1|TRBV5-1
ASSLDLAGVSSYNEQF
>.|TRBJ2-5|TRBV5-1
ASSWPLAGGPSGETQY
>few|TRBJ2-3|TRBV19
ASSIPTSGLAGSPDTQY
>.|TRBJ1-6|TRBV6-1
ASTEPRGSFSPLH
>.|TRBJ1-1|TRBV5-5
ASSRGTGDFDTEAF
>.|TRBJ2-2|TRBV30
AREGLGGELF
>.|TRBJ2-7|TRBV28
ASRTGLVQKQY
>.|TRBJ2-7|TRBV4-1
ASSQDSAGRPYEQY
>once|TRBJ1-5|TRBV7-9
ASSLERTGFQPQH
>once|TRBJ1-2|TRBV9
ASSSYGQGEPYGYT
>.|TRBJ2-1|TRBV6-1
ASRSKGQGAPGQF
>.|TRBJ2-1|TRBV5-1
ASRFVQGSYNEQF
>.|TRBJ2-5|TRBV5-1
ASSLGTVTQETQY
>.|TRBJ2-5|TRBV6-5
ASTRDQETQY
>few|TRBJ1-2|TRBV2
ASSGRGYGYT
>few|TRBJ2-3|TRBV9
ASSPRGLAGADTQY
>once|TRBJ1-5|TRBV6-6
ASRRETGSSNQPQH